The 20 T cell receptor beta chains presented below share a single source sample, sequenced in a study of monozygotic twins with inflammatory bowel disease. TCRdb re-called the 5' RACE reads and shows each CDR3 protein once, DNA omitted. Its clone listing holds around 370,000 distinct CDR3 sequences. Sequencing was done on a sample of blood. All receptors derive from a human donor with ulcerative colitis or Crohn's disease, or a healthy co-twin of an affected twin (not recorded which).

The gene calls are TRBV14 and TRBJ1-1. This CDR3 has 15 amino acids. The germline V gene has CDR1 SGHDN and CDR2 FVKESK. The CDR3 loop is CASSQEGWVDTEAFF. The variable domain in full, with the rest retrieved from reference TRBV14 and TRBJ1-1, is EAGVTQFPSHSVIEKGQTVTLRCDPISGHDNLYWYRRVMGKEIKFLLHFVKESKQDESGMPNNRFLAERTGGTYSTLKVQPAELEDSGVYFCASSQEGWVDTEAFFGQGTRLTVV.

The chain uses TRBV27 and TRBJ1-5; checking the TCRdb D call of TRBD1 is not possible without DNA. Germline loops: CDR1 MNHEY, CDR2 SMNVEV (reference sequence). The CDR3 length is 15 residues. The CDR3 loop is CASSLSAQGNQPQHF.

The CDR3 sequence: CSARDYVRGRETQYF. The chain recombines TRBV20-1 with TRBJ2-5; absent DNA, TCRdb's TRBD1 call cannot be checked. The CDR3 contains 15 residues. Germline V gives CDR1 DFQATT, CDR2 SNEGSKA (reference sequence).

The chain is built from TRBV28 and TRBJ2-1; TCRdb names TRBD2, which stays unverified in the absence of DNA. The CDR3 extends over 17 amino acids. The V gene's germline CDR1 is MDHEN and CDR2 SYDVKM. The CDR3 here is CASSLLSGGSSYNEQFF.

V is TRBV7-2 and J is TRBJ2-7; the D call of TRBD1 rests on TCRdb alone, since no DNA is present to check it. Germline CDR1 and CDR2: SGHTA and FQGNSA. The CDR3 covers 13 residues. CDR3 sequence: CASSPRDNYEQYF.

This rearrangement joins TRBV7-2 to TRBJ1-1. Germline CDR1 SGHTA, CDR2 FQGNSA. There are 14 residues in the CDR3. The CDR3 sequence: CASSWELGITEAFF.

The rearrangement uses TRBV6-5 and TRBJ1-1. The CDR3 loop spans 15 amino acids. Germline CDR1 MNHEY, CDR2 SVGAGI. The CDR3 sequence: CASSYLLGGNTEAFF.

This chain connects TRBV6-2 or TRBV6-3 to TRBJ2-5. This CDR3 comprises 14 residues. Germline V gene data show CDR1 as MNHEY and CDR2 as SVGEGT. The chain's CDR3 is CASSYSEYQETQYF.

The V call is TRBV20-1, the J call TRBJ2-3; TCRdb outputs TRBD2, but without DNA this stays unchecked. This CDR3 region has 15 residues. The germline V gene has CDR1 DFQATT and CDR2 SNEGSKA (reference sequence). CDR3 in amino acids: CSARISGDVTDTQYF.

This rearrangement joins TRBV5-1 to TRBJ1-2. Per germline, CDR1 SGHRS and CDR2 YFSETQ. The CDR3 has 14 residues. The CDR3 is CASSFIPQNYGYTF.

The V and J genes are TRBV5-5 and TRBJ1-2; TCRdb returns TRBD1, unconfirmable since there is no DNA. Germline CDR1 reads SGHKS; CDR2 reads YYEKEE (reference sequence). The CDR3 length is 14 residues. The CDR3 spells CASSSQQGQHGYTF.

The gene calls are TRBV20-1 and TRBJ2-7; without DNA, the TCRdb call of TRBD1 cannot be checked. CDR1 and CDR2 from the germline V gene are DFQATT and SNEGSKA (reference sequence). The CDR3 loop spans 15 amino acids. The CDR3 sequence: CSAKQTGASVSEQYF.

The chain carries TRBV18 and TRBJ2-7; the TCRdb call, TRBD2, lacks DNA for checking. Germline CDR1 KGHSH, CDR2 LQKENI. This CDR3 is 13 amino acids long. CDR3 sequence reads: CASSPDSFGEQYF. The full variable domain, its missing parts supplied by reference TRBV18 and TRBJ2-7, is NAGVMQNPRHLVRRRGQEARLRCSPMKGHSHVYWYRQLPEEGLKFMVYLQKENIIDESGMPKERFSAEFPKEGPSILRIQQVVRGDSAAYFCASSPDSFGEQYFGPGTRLTVT.

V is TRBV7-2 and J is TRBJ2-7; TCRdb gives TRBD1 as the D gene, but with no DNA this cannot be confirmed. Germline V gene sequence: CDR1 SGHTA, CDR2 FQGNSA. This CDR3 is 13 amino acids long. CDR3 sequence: CASSGSGGYEQYF.

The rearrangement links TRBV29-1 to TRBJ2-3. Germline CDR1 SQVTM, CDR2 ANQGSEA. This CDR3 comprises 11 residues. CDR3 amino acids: CSVSPLDTQYF.

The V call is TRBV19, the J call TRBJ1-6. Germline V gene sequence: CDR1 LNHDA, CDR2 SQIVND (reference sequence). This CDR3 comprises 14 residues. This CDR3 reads CASRGPQDNSPLHF.

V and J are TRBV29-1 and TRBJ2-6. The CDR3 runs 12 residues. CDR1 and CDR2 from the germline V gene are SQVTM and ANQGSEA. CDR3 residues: CSVKSGANVLTF.

The CDR3 here is CASSLGVSEAFF. The gene calls are TRBV5-1 and TRBJ1-1. Germline V gives CDR1 SGHRS, CDR2 YFSETQ. The CDR3 totals 12 residues. Supplemented by reference TRBV5-1 and TRBJ1-1, the full variable domain reads KAGVTQTPRYLIKTRGQQVTLSCSPISGHRSVSWYQQTPGQGLQFLFEYFSETQRNKGNFPGRFSGRQFSNSRSEMNVSTLELGDSALYLCASSLGVSEAFFGQGTRLTVV.

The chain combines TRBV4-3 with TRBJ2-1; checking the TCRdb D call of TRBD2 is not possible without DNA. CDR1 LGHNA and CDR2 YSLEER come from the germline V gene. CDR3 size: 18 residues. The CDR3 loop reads CASSQALEGLAGLNEQFF.

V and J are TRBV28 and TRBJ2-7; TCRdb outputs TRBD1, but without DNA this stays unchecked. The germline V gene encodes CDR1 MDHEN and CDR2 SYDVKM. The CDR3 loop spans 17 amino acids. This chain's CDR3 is CASSLSPTGTGGYEQYF.